This TCR beta chain was sequenced during a study of blood T cells in healthy people across ages. Study findings and constraints: The long-lived group displayed more naive CD4+ cells, plus higher diversity, than the aged donors did.

This clonotype was seen many times. Its matching antigen is unknown. The CDR3 sequence is 15 residues long. With 0 bases removed from V and 4 bases from J, the gap between germline ends came to 13 bases. Germline lookup yields CDR1 SGHRS and CDR2 YFSETQ. It was with a sample-barcoded 5' primer and a J-beta primer mix that a second PCR of roughly 7 to 11 cycles was run. Each of the cDNA molecules was tagged by a template-switch adaptor with 12 random nucleotides. TCRdb re-analysed the 5' RACE reads in MiXCR, keeping a single row per CDR3 protein. The repertoire holds about 650,000 distinct CDR3 sequences, about 51% seen once, with roughly 14% in the top ten.

Sequencing was carried out using blood. V is TRBV5-1 and J is TRBJ1-2, with D perhaps TRBD1 (5 bases). The source of this sequence is a woman older than 75 in good health. Here the CDR3 DNA reads TGCGCCAGCAGCTTGGGTGGCAGCGGGGCCTATGGCTACACCTTC. It is translated as CASSLGGSGAYGYTF.